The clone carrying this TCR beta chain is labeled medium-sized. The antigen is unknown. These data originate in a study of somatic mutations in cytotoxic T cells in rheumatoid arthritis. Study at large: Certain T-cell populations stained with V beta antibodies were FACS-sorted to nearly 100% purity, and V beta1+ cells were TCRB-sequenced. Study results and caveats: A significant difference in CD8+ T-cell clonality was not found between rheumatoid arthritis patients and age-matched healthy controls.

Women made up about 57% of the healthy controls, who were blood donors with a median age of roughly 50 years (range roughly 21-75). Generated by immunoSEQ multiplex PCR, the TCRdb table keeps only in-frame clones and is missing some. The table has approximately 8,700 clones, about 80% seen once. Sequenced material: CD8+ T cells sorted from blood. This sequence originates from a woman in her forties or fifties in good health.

CDR3 in amino acids: CASSLGPTVSLGDTIYF. The CDR3 DNA follows: TGTGCCAGCAGCTTAGGCCCTACGGTCTCTCTAGGCGACACCATATATTTT. The V and J genes are TRBV7-2 and TRBJ1-3; D not resolved. The germline gives CDR1 SGHTA, CDR2 FQGNSA. The CDR3 covers 17 residues. Trimming shortened V by 1 base and J by 8 bases, and 21 bases separated the two germline ends. The complete variable domain, with remaining parts taken from reference TRBV7-2 and TRBJ1-3, reads GAGVSQSPSNKVTEKGKDVELRCDPISGHTALYWYRQSLGQGLEFLIYFQGNSAPDKSGLPSDRFSAERTGGSVSTLTIQRTQQEDSAVYLCASSLGPTVSLGDTIYFGEGSWLTVV.